This entry lists 27 T cell receptor beta chains sequenced from one sample in a study of blood T cell repertoires in COVID-19. Measured with immunoSEQ multiplex PCR; TCRdb has only the in-frame clones, and not every one. Here the sample spans tens of thousands of clones, roughly 86% being singletons. What was sequenced was peripheral blood. These receptors originate from a human donor in a cohort sampled during active COVID-19.

The chain carries TRBV2 and TRBJ2-2; TRBD1 aligns across 9 bases. V lost 8 bases and J lost 4; bases outside the gene matches: 5. In germline, CDR1 is SNHLY, CDR2 FYNNEI. The CDR3 runs to 14 residues. The CDR3 region is CASAWTGVTGELFF. In DNA form, the CDR3 reads TGTGCCAGCGCTTGGACAGGGGTCACCGGGGAGCTGTTTTTT.

J is TRBJ2-3 and V is TRBV10-3; 7 nucleotides align to TRBD2. The germline gives CDR1 ENHRY, CDR2 SYGVKD. The CDR3 spans 18 residues. Trimming cost V 6 bases and J 1 base; bases outside gene matches: 16. The CDR3 reads CAISRGLAVKPGTDTQYF. The CDR3 DNA is TGTGCCATCAGCCGTGGGCTAGCGGTTAAGCCTGGCACAGATACGCAGTATTTT.

The chain joins TRBV7-2 to TRBJ1-4, with no clear D. Trimming cost V 5 bases and J 0 bases, with 10 bases left between them. Germline V gives CDR1 SGHTA, CDR2 FQGNSA. The CDR3 is made up of 15 amino acids. The CDR3 here is CASSEHGATNEKLFF. CDR3 nucleotides: TGTGCCAGCAGCGAGCACGGTGCAACTAATGAAAAACTGTTTTTT.

This sequence joins TRBV5-1 and TRBJ1-3; no firm D call. V was pared by 4 bases and J by 0 bases, with 11 bases between. The CDR3 is 15 amino acids. Germline CDR1 is SGHRS and CDR2 is YFSETQ. In DNA, the CDR3 is TGCGCCAGCAGCGAGGGTCACATCTCTGGAAACACCATATATTTT. It specifies CASSEGHISGNTIYF. Full variable domain (missing parts from reference TRBV5-1 and TRBJ1-3): KAGVTQTPRYLIKTRGQQVTLSCSPISGHRSVSWYQQTPGQGLQFLFEYFSETQRNKGNFPGRFSGRQFSNSRSEMNVSTLELGDSALYLCASSEGHISGNTIYFGEGSWLTVV.

The genes are TRBV9 and TRBJ1-2; 7 bases align to TRBD1. The length of the CDR3 is 14 residues. The J segment lost 8 bases and the V segment lost 4 bases, leaving 11 bases of the junction unmatched. Germline V CDR1 and CDR2: SGDLS, YYNGEE. The CDR3: CASSKTGTREGYTF. The CDR3 bases are TGTGCCAGCAGCAAGACAGGGACCAGAGAGGGCTACACCTTC.

The rearrangement uses TRBV27 and TRBJ1-5; possible D gene TRBD1, 5 bases. V was cut by 6 bases and J by 3 bases, with 18 bases left in between. The length of the CDR3 is 16 residues. Germline V gene lookup returns CDR1 MNHEY and CDR2 SMNVEV (reference sequence). The CDR3 region has the DNA TGTGCCAGCAGCCTAGGACAACCCGGCTACAATCAGCCCCAGCATTTT. Translating it yields CASSLGQPGYNQPQHF.

The V call is TRBV24-1, the J call TRBJ2-1, with TRBD2 matching 12 bases. V was clipped by 1 base and J by 5 bases; unmatched bases: 2. CDR3 size: 16 residues. CDR1 is KGHDR and CDR2 is SFDVKD in the germline V gene. CDR3 nucleotide sequence: TGTGCCACCAGTGATTTCCTAGCGGGGGGGAACAATGAGCAGTTCTTC. Translating it yields CATSDFLAGGNNEQFF.

V usage is TRBV28 and J usage is TRBJ1-4; 7 bases map to TRBD1. The V segment lost 6 bases and the J segment 8 bases; nucleotides outside the gene matches: 9. CDR3 length equals 14 residues. CDR1 is MDHEN and CDR2 is SYDVKM in the germline V gene. The CDR3, as DNA: TGTGCCAGCAGAACCACAGGGGCCGGGGAAAAACTGTTTTTT. Translated, it gives CASRTTGAGEKLFF.

The chain joins TRBV7-9 to TRBJ1-2, with D unclear. Germline loops: CDR1 SEHNR, CDR2 FQNEAQ (reference sequence). The CDR3 contains 14 residues. Trimming took off 1 base at V and 3 bases at J, with 9 bases between the two ends. In DNA form, the CDR3 reads TGTGCCAGCAGCTTAGGGGAGGGAGACTATGGCTACACCTTC. Translation gives CASSLGEGDYGYTF.

The chain has TRBV28 and TRBJ1-6; D is perhaps TRBD1 (5 bases). This CDR3 spans 12 amino acids. Germline V gene data show CDR1 as MDHEN and CDR2 as SYDVKM. The V gene lost 5 bases and the J gene lost 13 bases, with 12 bases spanning the gap. CDR3 sequence: CASSLDSRPLHF. CDR3 nucleotide sequence: TGTGCCAGCAGTCTAGACAGTAGGCCCCTCCACTTT.

The chain links TRBV18 to TRBJ1-5; tentative D call: TRBD1 (6 bases). The CDR3 has 15 amino acids. V was trimmed by 2 bases and J by 3 bases, leaving 11 bases between them. Germline CDR1 is KGHSH and CDR2 is LQKENI. CDR3 residues: CASSPSAGVNQPQHF. CDR3 nucleotide sequence: TGTGCCAGCTCACCATCTGCAGGGGTCAATCAGCCCCAGCATTTT.

V and J are TRBV28 and TRBJ2-6; TRBD1 might be the D (6 bases). V lost 5 bases and J 4 bases, leaving 21 bases between the germline ends. The CDR3 totals 18 residues. CDR1 is MDHEN, CDR2 SYDVKM, per germline. CDR3 bases: TGTGCCAGCAGTGAAACAGGGATCAGCGAAACGGGGGCCAACGTCCTGACTTTC. This sequence encodes CASSETGISETGANVLTF.

This chain connects TRBV9 to TRBJ2-3; 8 bases align to TRBD2. The CDR3 has 16 residues. CDR1 SGDLS and CDR2 YYNGEE come from the germline V gene. V was pared by 1 base and J by 1 base, with 5 bases of the junction left unmatched. CDR3 loop: CASSVYPAGGTDTQYF. The CDR3 DNA reads TGTGCCAGCAGCGTATATCCAGCGGGGGGCACAGATACGCAGTATTTT.

The genes are TRBV5-6 and TRBJ1-5; TRBD1 might be the D (6 bases). The germline CDR1 and CDR2 sequences are SGHDT and YYEEEE. Between the trimmed V and J ends, which lost 3 bases and 5 bases, there was a span of 15 bases. This CDR3 comprises 15 residues. The DNA of the CDR3 is TGTGCCAGCAGCTCCACAGGGTCCGCGGATCAGCCCCAGCATTTT. Protein sequence: CASSSTGSADQPQHF.

The rearrangement uses TRBV4-2 and TRBJ2-2; 8 nucleotides align to TRBD2. Trimming removed 1 base from V and 6 bases from J; junction bases left unmatched: 4. This CDR3 spans 15 amino acids. Germline values: CDR1 LGHNA, CDR2 YNFKEQ. The DNA of the CDR3 is TGTGCCAGCAGCCAAGTGCGGGGGGCGGCCGGGGAGCTGTTTTTT. Translating gives CASSQVRGAAGELFF.

V usage is TRBV25-1 and J usage is TRBJ2-7, with 8 bases matching TRBD1. With V trimmed by 9 bases and J by 2 bases, 9 bases remained unmatched. The CDR3 covers 14 residues. Per germline, CDR1 MGHDK and CDR2 SYGVNS. In DNA, the CDR3 is TGTGCCAGTGACAGGGGCCAAGTTCCCTACGAGCAGTACTTC. Translated: CASDRGQVPYEQYF.

The chain carries TRBV7-9 and TRBJ1-2; 7 nucleotides line up with TRBD1. V lost 4 bases and J lost 2; bases outside the gene matches: 7. Germline CDR1 is SEHNR and CDR2 is FQNEAQ (reference sequence). The CDR3 loop spans 15 amino acids. CDR3 sequence reads: CASSSKDRVNYGYTF. In nucleotides, the CDR3 is TGTGCCAGCAGCTCAAAAGACAGGGTAAACTATGGCTACACCTTC.

This clone was observed many times. This chain uses TRBV18 with TRBJ1-2; tentatively, D is TRBD1 (5 bases). In germline, CDR1 is KGHSH, CDR2 LQKENI. This CDR3 is built from 14 residues. Trimming stripped 1 base from V and 7 bases from J, with 13 bases between. CDR3: CASSPLVREGGYTF. CDR3 DNA sequence: TGTGCCAGCTCACCACTGGTCAGGGAGGGTGGCTACACCTTC.

The rearrangement links TRBV3-1 (or the pseudogene TRBV3-2) to TRBJ2-7; D remains unclear. The V and J ends lost 9 bases and 3 bases respectively, with 12 bases between them. CDR3 size: 12 residues. Germline V gene data show CDR1 as LGHDT and CDR2 as YNNKEL (reference sequence). The CDR3 sequence: CASSKTGYEQYF. The CDR3 DNA sequence: TGTGCCAGTAGCAAGACGGGCTACGAGCAGTACTTC.

This clone is a singleton in its sample. Distinct nucleotide sequences in the sample also encode this CDR3. V gene TRBV3-1 (or the pseudogene TRBV3-2) combines with J gene TRBJ2-5, with TRBD2 matching over 7 bases. This CDR3 has 14 residues. Germline CDR1 LGHDT, CDR2 YNNKEL (reference sequence). Unmatched junction bases numbered 6, after V lost 4 bases and J lost 4 bases. Here the CDR3 reads CASSPRGGGETQYF. The CDR3 nucleotides read TGTGCCAGCAGCCCCCGGGGCGGGGGAGAGACCCAGTACTTC.

The rearrangement uses TRBV15 and TRBJ1-3; D is unclear. Trimming removed 4 bases at V and 4 bases at J, with 17 bases between. The germline V gene has CDR1 LNHNV and CDR2 YYDKDF (reference sequence). This CDR3 comprises 16 residues. This CDR3 reads CATSIHGAMGGNTIYF. As DNA, the CDR3 is TGTGCCACCAGCATCCACGGCGCCATGGGCGGAAACACCATATATTTT.

This clone was observed a handful of times. This specimen includes other DNA sequences encoding the same CDR3. The chain is built from TRBV12-3 or TRBV12-4 and TRBJ1-2; D is uncertain. This CDR3 contains 12 residues. Trimming stripped 6 bases from V and 5 bases from J, with 10 bases between. CDR3 loop: CASSTTVYGYTF. The CDR3 coding sequence is TGTGCCAGCAGCACAACAGTGTATGGCTACACCTTC.

The rearrangement uses TRBV7-2 and TRBJ2-2, with 13 nucleotides matching TRBD2. Germline values: CDR1 SGHTA, CDR2 FQGNSA. This CDR3 is built from 18 residues. J gave up 7 bases and V 0 bases, and 8 bases lay outside the gene matches. Here the CDR3 reads CASSLALGLAGAGGELFF. CDR3 nucleotides: TGTGCCAGCAGCTTAGCGCTCGGACTAGCGGGGGCGGGCGGGGAGCTGTTTTTT.

The chain uses TRBV1 and TRBJ1-2; the DNA was not compared with TRBD1, the D call given in the table. TRBV1 is noted as a pseudogene. The CDR3 has 17 residues. CDR3 sequence: CTSSPLLPGAPYEGYTF. In DNA, the CDR3 is TGCACCAGCAGCCCCCTCCTCCCAGGGGCCCCATACGAGGGCTACACCTTC.

This chain connects TRBV5-5 to TRBJ1-3; D call uncertain. The germline CDR1 and CDR2 sequences are SGHKS and YYEKEE (reference sequence). The V gene lost 3 bases and the J gene lost 7 bases, with 14 bases spanning the gap. This CDR3 spans 14 amino acids. The CDR3 is CASSSGGAHNTIYF. The CDR3 DNA reads TGTGCCAGCAGCTCTGGTGGAGCCCATAACACCATATATTTT.

The chain has TRBV19 and TRBJ2-5; 10 bases align to TRBD2. V was clipped by 1 base and J by 1 base; unmatched bases: 9. In germline, CDR1 is LNHDA, CDR2 SQIVND (reference sequence). The length of the CDR3 is 18 residues. CDR3 coding DNA: TGTGCCAGTAGTATAGGCCCCGGGCTAGCGGGGGTCCAAGAGACCCAGTACTTC. It translates to CASSIGPGLAGVQETQYF.

The genes are TRBV9 and TRBJ2-3, with 12 bases that match TRBD2. The CDR3 has 17 amino acids. Germline-derived CDR1 and CDR2 are SGDLS and YYNGEE. V lost 0 bases and J lost 1; bases outside the gene matches: 3. CDR3 sequence (DNA): TGTGCCAGCAGCGTAGTGGCTAGCGGGGGGGGCACAGATACGCAGTATTTT. It is translated as CASSVVASGGGTDTQYF.